The 6 T cell receptor beta chains presented below share a single source sample, sequenced in a study of response to subunit inactivated influenza vaccine. TCRdb reprocessed the RT-PCR reads with MiXCR, giving one entry per CDR3 protein. The repertoire holds more than 500,000 distinct CDR3 sequences, approximately 10% seen once, with more than 9.5% in the top ten. The same data also went into a second study, on T cells expressing NK-cell markers. From that study: 5'RACE template switching built TCR beta cDNA with unique molecular identifiers.

This specimen consisted of PBMCs from blood, obtained on the day of vaccination. The source of these receptors is a man aged 45-65 years who received an inactivated influenza vaccine.

This chain uses TRBV4-2 with TRBJ2-7; 7 nucleotides agree with TRBD2. The germline V gene encodes CDR1 LGHNA and CDR2 YNFKEQ. V shed 0 bases, J shed 2 bases, and the junction held 1 base outside the gene matches. CDR3 length equals 14 residues. The CDR3 sequence: CASSQDRGAYEQYF. CDR3 DNA sequence: TGTGCCAGCAGCCAAGATCGGGGGGCCTACGAGCAGTACTTC.

The chain links TRBV4-1 to TRBJ2-7; D might be TRBD2 (5 bases). V gave up 4 bases and J gave up 2 bases, with 15 bases separating them. Germline CDR1 MGHRA, CDR2 YSYEKL. The CDR3 consists of 15 residues. The CDR3 DNA follows: TGCGCCAGCAGCCTTGGGGAGAGGAATACCTACGAGCAGTACTTC. This gives the protein CASSLGERNTYEQYF.

This clonotype was seen at least ten times. The chain employs TRBV6-2 or TRBV6-3 and TRBJ2-5; a weak D match, TRBD2 (6 bases). V gave up 6 bases and J gave up 0 bases, with 14 bases separating them. The CDR3 is 15 amino acids. CDR1 and CDR2 (germline): MNHEY, SVGEGT. The CDR3 loop is CASRGLAEYQETQYF. The CDR3 DNA reads TGTGCCAGCAGGGGTTTAGCGGAGTACCAAGAGACCCAGTACTTC.

V gene TRBV7-2 combines with J gene TRBJ2-7; no definite D call. From germline, CDR1 is SGHTA and CDR2 FQGNSA. V lost 5 bases and J lost 2, with 13 bases in between. The CDR3 is 14 amino acids. DNA for the CDR3: TGTGCCAGCAGCATCCACGGCAGGCCCTACGAGCAGTACTTC. Residues: CASSIHGRPYEQYF.

This clonotype was seen just once. The chain couples TRBV6-2 or TRBV6-3 to TRBJ2-1, with 8 bases matching TRBD2. This CDR3 is built from 15 residues. The V gene end was trimmed by 7 bases and the J gene end by 8 bases; junction bases not matched to a gene: 13. Germline assignment: CDR1 MNHEY and CDR2 SVGEGT. The DNA for the CDR3 is TGTGCCAGCACCAAAATGCCTGGGACTAGGGATGAGCAGTTCTTC. Translation: CASTKMPGTRDEQFF.

V and J are TRBV7-2 and TRBJ1-5; D may be TRBD1 (6 bases). The CDR3 sequence is 13 residues long. Germline V gene sequence: CDR1 SGHTA, CDR2 FQGNSA. V dropped 4 bases and J dropped 6 bases, with 10 bases sitting between them. DNA for the CDR3: TGTGCCAGCAGCTCTAGGGGGTTTCAGCCCCAGCATTTT. Translation: CASSSRGFQPQHF.